This T cell receptor (beta chain) was obtained from a study of identical twins. Study-wide findings and caveats: Its conclusions, products of cross-sectional statistical analysis, did not come from following the same donors. For zero-insertion analyses, partial confounding could come from invariant MAIT and iNKT cells. Where out-of-frame alpha sequences were twin-shared, they showed excess low generation probability.

The authors used template switching to add a universal primer site and gave cDNA unique molecular identifiers. Via MiXCR, TCRdb re-called the 5' RACE reads, giving one row per CDR3 protein. The repertoire consists of about 240,000 distinct CDR3 sequences, with 8% to 11% occurring once and the leading ten covering 9% to 10%. The sample holds many counts of this clonotype. As yet, its antigen is unknown. After removal of 4 bases from V and 6 bases from J, the junction contained 8 bases not matched to a gene. The CDR3 consists of 15 residues. Germline CDR1 is SEHNR and CDR2 is FQNEAQ (reference sequence).

The sample was memory T cells sorted from blood. The chain combines TRBV7-9 with TRBJ2-3, with 9 nucleotides matching TRBD2. The receptor was isolated from a man aged 50-60 years in good health. The CDR3 coding sequence is TGTGCCAGCAGCTACAGATTAGCGGGAGCGGATACGCAGTATTTT. Translated: CASSYRLAGADTQYF.